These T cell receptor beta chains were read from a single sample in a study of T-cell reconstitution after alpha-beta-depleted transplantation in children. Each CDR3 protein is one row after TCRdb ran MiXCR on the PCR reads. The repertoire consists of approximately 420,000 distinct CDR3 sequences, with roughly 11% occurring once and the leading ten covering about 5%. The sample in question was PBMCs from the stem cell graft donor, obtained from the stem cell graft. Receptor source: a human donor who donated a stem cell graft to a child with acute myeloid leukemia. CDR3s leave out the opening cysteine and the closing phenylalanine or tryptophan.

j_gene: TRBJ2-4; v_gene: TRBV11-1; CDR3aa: ASSQAGIENIQY
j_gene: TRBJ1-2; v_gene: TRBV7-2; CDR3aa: ASSNPTGGGGYT
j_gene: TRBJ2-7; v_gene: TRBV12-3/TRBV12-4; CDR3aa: ASSPKFGTETYEQY
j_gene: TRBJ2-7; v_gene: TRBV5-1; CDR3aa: ASSQDVRSYEQY
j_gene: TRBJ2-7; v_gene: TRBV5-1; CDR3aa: ASSPGDFKAYEQY
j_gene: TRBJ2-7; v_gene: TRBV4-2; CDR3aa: ASSPTPPGDLGEQY
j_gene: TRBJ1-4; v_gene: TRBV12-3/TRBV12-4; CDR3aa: ASSLRAINEKLF
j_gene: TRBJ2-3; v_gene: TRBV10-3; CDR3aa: ASKGALGASTDTQY
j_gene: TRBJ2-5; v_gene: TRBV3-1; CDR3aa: ASKLGGEETQY
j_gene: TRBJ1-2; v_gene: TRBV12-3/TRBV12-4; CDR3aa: ASSPRTAPYGYT
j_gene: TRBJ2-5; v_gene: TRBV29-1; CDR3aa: SVGMAGVDETQY
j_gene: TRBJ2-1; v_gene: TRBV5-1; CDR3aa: ASSLVPDRGNNEQF
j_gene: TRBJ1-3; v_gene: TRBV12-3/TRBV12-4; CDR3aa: ASLNRGGLSGNTIY
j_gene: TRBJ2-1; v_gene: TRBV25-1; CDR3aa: ASSLQGAGVSYNEQF
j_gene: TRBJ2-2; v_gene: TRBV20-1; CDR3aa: SAPTNTGELF
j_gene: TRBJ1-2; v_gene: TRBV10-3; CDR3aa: ATEGHKYYGYT
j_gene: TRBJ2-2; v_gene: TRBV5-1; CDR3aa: ASSLRGYQNTGELF
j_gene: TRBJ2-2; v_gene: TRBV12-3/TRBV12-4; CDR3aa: ASSLQQGSGELF
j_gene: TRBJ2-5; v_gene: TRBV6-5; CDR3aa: ASSYSGQEVETQY
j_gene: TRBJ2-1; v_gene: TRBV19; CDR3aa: ASREVGGGYNEQF
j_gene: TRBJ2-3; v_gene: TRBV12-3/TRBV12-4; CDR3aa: ASSFRLTDTQY
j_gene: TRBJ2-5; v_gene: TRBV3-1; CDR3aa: ASTQEPGLARRRTQY
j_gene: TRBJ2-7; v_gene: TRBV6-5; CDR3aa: ASDRGYEQY
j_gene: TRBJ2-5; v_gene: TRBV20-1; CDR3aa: SSDASGRKETQY
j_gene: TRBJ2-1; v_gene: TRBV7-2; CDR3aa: ASRSGLAEFDEQF
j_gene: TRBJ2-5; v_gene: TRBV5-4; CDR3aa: ASSLGRGPPQETQY
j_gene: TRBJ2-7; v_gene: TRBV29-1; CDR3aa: SVESENHDEQY
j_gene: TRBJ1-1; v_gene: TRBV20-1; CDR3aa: SARPTGHTEAF
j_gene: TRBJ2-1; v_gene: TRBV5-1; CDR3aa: ASSLFARSSYNEQF
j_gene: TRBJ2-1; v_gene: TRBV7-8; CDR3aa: ASSLADKAQF
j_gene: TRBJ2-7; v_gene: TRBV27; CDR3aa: ASSLFRGRSYEQY
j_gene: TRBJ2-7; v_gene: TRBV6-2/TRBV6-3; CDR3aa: ASLLGGTSGVGGQY
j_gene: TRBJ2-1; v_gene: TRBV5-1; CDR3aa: ASSLWASGSARHEQF
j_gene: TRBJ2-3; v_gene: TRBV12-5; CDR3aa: ASGFVTDTQY
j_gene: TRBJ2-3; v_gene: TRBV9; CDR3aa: ASSVDRSTDTQY
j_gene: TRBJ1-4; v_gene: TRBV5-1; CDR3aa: ASSLNSQRTNEKLF
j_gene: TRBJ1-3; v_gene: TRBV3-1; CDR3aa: ASSRLSGNTIY
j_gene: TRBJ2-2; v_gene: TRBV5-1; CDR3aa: ASVPDITNTGELF
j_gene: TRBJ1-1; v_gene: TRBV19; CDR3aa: ASSPTPTGNTEAF
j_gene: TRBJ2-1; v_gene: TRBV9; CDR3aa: ASSVSDRSDEQF
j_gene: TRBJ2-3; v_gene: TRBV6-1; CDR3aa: ASSEAGASTDTQY
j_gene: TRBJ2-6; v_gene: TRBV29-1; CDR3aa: SVSRQPGANVLT
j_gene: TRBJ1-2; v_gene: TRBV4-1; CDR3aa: ASSHAVGQGGNYGYT
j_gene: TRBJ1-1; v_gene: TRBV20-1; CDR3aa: SATGTGWTEAF
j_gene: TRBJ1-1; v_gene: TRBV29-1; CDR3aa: SVEARTGAPATEAF
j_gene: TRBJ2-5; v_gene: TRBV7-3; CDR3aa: ASSPQSGLGGTQY
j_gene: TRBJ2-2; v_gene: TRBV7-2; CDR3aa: ASSGLAGTNTGELF
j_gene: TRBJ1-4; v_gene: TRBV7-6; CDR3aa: ASSLAVRDEKLF
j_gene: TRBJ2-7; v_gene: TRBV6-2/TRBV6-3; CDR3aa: ASSYSGDPYEQY
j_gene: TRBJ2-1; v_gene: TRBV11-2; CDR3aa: ASSGKNEQF
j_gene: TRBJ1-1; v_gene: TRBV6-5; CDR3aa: ASSYSGARNTEAF
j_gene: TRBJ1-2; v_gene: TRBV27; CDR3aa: ASSYRGGSDYGYT
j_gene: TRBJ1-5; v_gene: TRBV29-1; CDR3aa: SATLSGTGSRVGNQPQH